A single sample is the source of the 30 T cell receptor beta chains below, sequenced in a study of blood T cell repertoires in COVID-19. Profiling relied on immunoSEQ multiplex PCR, and the TCRdb table lists in-frame clones only, not all of them. The sample carries 300,000 or so clones, about 90% recorded once. The sequenced sample consisted of PBMCs or T cells enriched from blood (not recorded which). The receptors come from a woman aged 25 to 45 who had recovered from COVID-19.

The chain uses TRBV15 and TRBJ1-4, with D possibly matching TRBD1 (5 bases). Germline CDR1 reads LNHNV; CDR2 reads YYDKDF (reference sequence). Trimming stripped 1 base from V and 3 bases from J, with 9 bases between. The CDR3 is 15 residues long. CDR3 sequence reads: CATSRVQGANEKLFF. The DNA of the CDR3 is TGTGCCACCAGCAGAGTTCAAGGGGCTAATGAAAAACTGTTTTTT.

This chain links TRBV20-1 with TRBJ2-3, with a possible D match to TRBD2 (6 bases). V lost 3 bases to trimming and J lost 2 bases, with 12 bases between them. Germline CDR1 DFQATT, CDR2 SNEGSKA (reference sequence). This CDR3 is built from 14 residues. The CDR3 nucleotides read TGCAGTGCTAGTGACGGGGGTTTCACAGATACGCAGTATTTT. Translated: CSASDGGFTDTQYF.

This clone has only one observation. The chain joins TRBV29-1 to TRBJ1-2, with 7 bases matching TRBD1. Germline CDR1 and CDR2: SQVTM and ANQGSEA. CDR3 length: 13 residues. With V trimmed by 7 bases and J by 8 bases, 13 bases remained unmatched. The CDR3 reads CSALGGSSEGYTF. Here the CDR3 DNA reads TGCAGCGCCTTAGGGGGCAGCTCGGAAGGCTACACCTTC.

This clone showed up just once. The chain joins TRBV30 to TRBJ1-5; TRBD1 might be the D (6 bases). CDR3 length: 15 amino acids. Germline loops: CDR1 GTSNPN, CDR2 SVGIG (reference sequence). V shed 3 bases and J shed 4 bases, with 16 bases lying between them. For the CDR3, the DNA is TGTGCCTGGAGCCCCCTAGACAGGTCAAATCAGCCCCAGCATTTT. Translating gives CAWSPLDRSNQPQHF.

The CDR3 protein is CASSGTSGGPSPGELFF. CDR3 bases: TGCGCCAGCAGTGGGACTAGCGGGGGGCCTAGTCCCGGGGAGCTGTTTTTT. V is TRBV5-1 and J is TRBJ2-2; the match to TRBD2 covers 15 bases. V lost 5 bases and J lost 6; bases outside the gene matches: 8. The CDR3 is 17 amino acids. CDR1 and CDR2 from the germline V gene are SGHRS and YFSETQ.

The J gene is TRBJ1-3, the V gene TRBV13; 7 bases agree with TRBD1. Germline trimming cut 5 bases from V and 3 bases from J; bases unmatched to any gene: 7. Germline V lookup: CDR1 PRHDT, CDR2 FYEKMQ (reference sequence). This CDR3 has 15 residues. The CDR3 nucleotides read TGTGCCAGCAGCAGAAGACAGGGAAATGGAAACACCATATATTTT. This sequence encodes CASSRRQGNGNTIYF.

The chain has TRBV5-1 and TRBJ2-5; the D gene is possibly TRBD2 (7 bases). CDR1 is SGHRS and CDR2 is YFSETQ in the germline V gene. The CDR3 is 15 residues long. V lost 4 bases and J 5 bases, leaving 18 bases between the germline ends. CDR3 loop: CASSPRWGGEETQYF. CDR3 sequence (DNA): TGCGCCAGCAGCCCCCGTTGGGGGGGCGAGGAGACCCAGTACTTC.

V is TRBV7-9 and J is TRBJ1-1, with D perhaps matching TRBD1 (6 bases). Germline CDR1 is SEHNR and CDR2 is FQNEAQ (reference sequence). Trimming shortened V by 4 bases and J by 0 bases, and 18 bases separated the two germline ends. The CDR3 is made up of 17 amino acids. CDR3 amino acids: CASSWVGHRDMNTEAFF. The CDR3 nucleotides read TGTGCCAGCAGCTGGGTCGGCCACAGGGACATGAACACTGAAGCTTTCTTT.

The rearrangement links TRBV7-2 to TRBJ1-1; the match to TRBD1 covers 10 bases. V shed 5 bases and J 11 bases; nucleotides not matched to a gene: 11. There are 14 residues in the CDR3. CDR1 is SGHTA and CDR2 is FQGNSA in the germline V gene. The CDR3: CASSLKTGGAYAFF. As DNA, the CDR3 is TGTGCCAGCAGCCTCAAGACAGGGGGCGCGTACGCTTTCTTT. The full variable domain, completed using reference TRBV7-2 and TRBJ1-1, is GAGVSQSPSNKVTEKGKDVELRCDPISGHTALYWYRQSLGQGLEFLIYFQGNSAPDKSGLPSDRFSAERTGGSVSTLTIQRTQQEDSAVYLCASSLKTGGAYAFFGQGTRLTVV.

The chain uses TRBV5-6 and TRBJ1-1; 10 bases are shared with TRBD1. Per the germline V gene, CDR1 is SGHDT and CDR2 is YYEEEE. With V trimmed by 4 bases and J by 6 bases, 6 bases remained unmatched. The CDR3 runs 14 residues. The CDR3, as DNA: TGTGCCAGCAGCACAGGACAGGGGGTCGCTGAAGCTTTCTTT. Translating it yields CASSTGQGVAEAFF.

This sequence joins TRBV5-1 and TRBJ2-1, with D possibly being TRBD1 (5 bases). V lost 4 bases and J 5 bases, leaving 19 bases between the germline ends. CDR3 length equals 16 residues. Germline V gene lookup returns CDR1 SGHRS and CDR2 YFSETQ. In nucleotides, the CDR3 is TGCGCCAGCAGCCCCGAAGGGGCCAGGGCCAACAATGAGCAGTTCTTC. Its translation is CASSPEGARANNEQFF.

A single count supports this clone. The genes are TRBV29-1 and TRBJ2-7; 8 nucleotides agree with TRBD1. This CDR3 has 14 amino acids. V shed 6 bases, J shed 2 bases, and the junction held 9 bases outside the gene matches. Germline V gene sequence: CDR1 SQVTM, CDR2 ANQGSEA. The DNA for the CDR3 is TGCAGCGTCGACAGGGGAAGAGGGGCCTACGAGCAGTACTTC. Amino acid sequence: CSVDRGRGAYEQYF.

Written as DNA, the CDR3 is TGTGCCAGCAGCCCCCCTTCGGACAGCTACGAGCAGTACTTC. Translation gives CASSPPSDSYEQYF. This chain uses TRBV3-1 (or the pseudogene TRBV3-2) with TRBJ2-7, with D possibly matching TRBD1 (6 bases). CDR1 is LGHDT and CDR2 is YNNKEL in the germline V gene (reference sequence). V dropped 4 bases and J dropped 3 bases, with 13 bases sitting between them. CDR3 length: 14 residues.

The rearrangement joins TRBV7-9 to TRBJ2-5; TRBD2 is a possible D gene (6 bases). Germline loops: CDR1 SEHNR, CDR2 FQNEAQ (reference sequence). V was clipped by 1 base and J by 3 bases, with 9 bases between them. The CDR3 covers 14 residues. CDR3 coding DNA: TGTGCCAGCAGCTTAGGGGGACTGGAAGAGACCCAGTACTTC. Translation: CASSLGGLEETQYF.

The chain recombines TRBV5-4 with TRBJ1-1; 8 bases line up with TRBD1. The V and J ends lost 0 bases and 1 base, in that order; junction bases with no gene match: 2. From germline, CDR1 is SGHNT and CDR2 YYREEE (reference sequence). This CDR3 spans 15 amino acids. In nucleotides, the CDR3 is TGTGCCAGCAGCTTGGTTGGGACAGGGAACACTGAAGCTTTCTTT. This translates into CASSLVGTGNTEAFF.

A single count supports this clone. The V gene is TRBV28, the J gene TRBJ1-1; a weak D match, TRBD1 (5 bases). Germline values: CDR1 MDHEN, CDR2 SYDVKM. The CDR3 spans 14 residues. Deletions cut 6 bases from V and 2 bases from J, with 13 bases between. CDR3 loop: CASSLGGANTEAFF. The CDR3 DNA follows: TGTGCCAGCAGCTTGGGAGGGGCTAACACTGAAGCTTTCTTT. Complete variable domain (other parts from reference TRBV28 and TRBJ1-1): DVKVTQSSRYLVKRTGEKVFLECVQDMDHENMFWYRQDPGLGLRLIYFSYDVKMKEKGDIPEGYSVSREKKERFSLILESASTNQTSMYLCASSLGGANTEAFFGQGTRLTVV.

The rearrangement joins TRBV27 to TRBJ2-1; 9 bases fit TRBD2. This CDR3 comprises 16 residues. Germline V CDR1 and CDR2: MNHEY, SMNVEV (reference sequence). Unmatched junction bases numbered 6, after V lost 2 bases and J lost 4 bases. The CDR3 here is CASSLTTRGGYNEQFF. The CDR3 nucleotides are TGTGCCAGCAGTTTAACCACGCGGGGGGGATACAATGAGCAGTTCTTC.

The V call is TRBV6-5, the J call TRBJ1-5; D uncertain. The CDR3 is made up of 15 amino acids. V lost 6 bases, J lost 0 bases, and 12 bases lay in between. The germline V gene encodes CDR1 MNHEY and CDR2 SVGAGI. DNA of the CDR3: TGTGCCAGCAGACTCACGGTCATTAGCAATCAGCCCCAGCATTTT. Its protein is CASRLTVISNQPQHF.

This chain uses TRBV18 with TRBJ1-5, with D unresolved. Germline V gene lookup returns CDR1 KGHSH and CDR2 LQKENI. V shed 4 bases and J shed 0 bases, with 4 bases lying between them. The CDR3 covers 13 residues. Here the CDR3 reads CASSLDSNQPQHF. For the CDR3, the DNA is TGTGCCAGCTCACTAGATAGCAATCAGCCCCAGCATTTT.

The chain has TRBV10-3 and TRBJ1-1; D uncertain. This CDR3 contains 15 residues. Germline V CDR1 and CDR2: ENHRY, SYGVKD. V was shortened by 8 bases and J by 2 bases, with 18 bases between the two germline ends. The CDR3 is CAIGREGSPNTEAFF. CDR3 sequence (DNA): TGTGCCATCGGGCGAGAGGGCAGCCCTAACACTGAAGCTTTCTTT.

This chain connects TRBV18 to TRBJ1-3; D remains ambiguous. Trimming removed 3 bases from V and 0 bases from J, with 12 bases in between. This CDR3 is built from 16 residues. Per the germline V gene, CDR1 is KGHSH and CDR2 is LQKENI. This CDR3 reads CASSPLSTSSGNTIYF. The DNA for the CDR3 is TGTGCCAGCTCACCGTTAAGTACGAGCTCTGGAAACACCATATATTTT. The full variable domain, with the rest looked up from reference TRBV18 and TRBJ1-3, is NAGVMQNPRHLVRRRGQEARLRCSPMKGHSHVYWYRQLPEEGLKFMVYLQKENIIDESGMPKERFSAEFPKEGPSILRIQQVVRGDSAAYFCASSPLSTSSGNTIYFGEGSWLTVV.

This clone was counted a single time. CDR3 coding DNA: TGTGCCAGCAGTGAAACCGGGACAGGGAATGAAAAACTGTTTTTT. It translates to CASSETGTGNEKLFF. The J gene is TRBJ1-4, the V gene TRBV6-1, with 9 nucleotides matching TRBD1. J gave up 5 bases and V 2 bases, and 3 bases lay outside the gene matches. Looked up from germline, CDR1 is MNHNS and CDR2 is SASEGT. The length of the CDR3 is 15 residues.

This sequence joins TRBV28 and TRBJ1-2; TRBD1 might be the D (5 bases). The CDR3 runs to 14 residues. Trimming shortened V by 5 bases and J by 4 bases, and 14 bases separated the two germline ends. The germline V gene has CDR1 MDHEN and CDR2 SYDVKM. Written as DNA, the CDR3 is TGTGCCAGCAGTCTCCGGGGGGTGGTCTATGGCTACACCTTC. The encoded protein is CASSLRGVVYGYTF.

The chain carries TRBV10-2 and TRBJ2-2, with a possible D match to TRBD2 (5 bases). The CDR3 is 14 residues long. The V and J ends lost 4 bases and 5 bases respectively, with 11 bases between them. Germline CDR1 WSHSY, CDR2 SAAADI. The chain's CDR3 is CASSAAPGTGELFF. CDR3 nucleotide sequence: TGCGCCAGCAGTGCAGCCCCGGGAACCGGGGAGCTGTTTTTT.

This clone was seen more than once but under ten times. The V and J genes are TRBV7-2 and TRBJ1-2, with D hard to call. CDR3 size: 13 residues. The V gene's germline CDR1 is SGHTA and CDR2 FQGNSA. Trimming left V 0 bases short and J 8 bases short, with 10 bases between. CDR3 sequence reads: CASSLAPSQGYTF. Here the CDR3 DNA reads TGTGCCAGCAGCTTAGCCCCATCCCAAGGCTACACCTTC.

The chain couples TRBV6-2 or TRBV6-3 to TRBJ2-1; 9 bases are a match to TRBD2. Germline V CDR1 and CDR2: MNHEY, SVGEGT. The CDR3 loop spans 22 amino acids. Germline trimming cut 6 bases from V and 5 bases from J; bases unmatched to any gene: 29. CDR3 nucleotide sequence: TGTGCCAGCAGCCCCCAAAGGGGCGGTAGTAGACGAAGCGGGGGGCTCAACAATGAGCAGTTCTTC. This sequence encodes CASSPQRGGSRRSGGLNNEQFF.

The V and J genes are TRBV4-1 and TRBJ1-4, with D possibly being TRBD1 (6 bases). The ends were cut back, 4 bases at V and 7 bases at J, with 16 bases in the middle. CDR3 length: 15 amino acids. Germline CDR1 is MGHRA and CDR2 is YSYEKL. The CDR3 coding sequence is TGCGCCAGCAGCCCCCGAGAGGGGGTGGGTGAAAAACTGTTTTTT. This gives the protein CASSPREGVGEKLFF.

The V and J genes are TRBV11-3 and TRBJ2-1; D is ambiguous. CDR1 is SGHNT and CDR2 is YENEEA in the germline V gene. The CDR3 has 18 residues. V gave up 5 bases and J gave up 7 bases, with 27 bases separating them. The CDR3 bases are TGTGCCAGCAGCGCCTCAGCGCCGAGGCAACCTTCGGATAATGAGCAGTTCTTC. It encodes CASSASAPRQPSDNEQFF. Looking up the rest from reference TRBV11-3 and TRBJ2-1 gives the full variable domain: EAGVVQSPRYKIIEKKQPVAFWCNPISGHNTLYWYLQNLGQGPELLIRYENEEAVDDSQLPKDRFSAERLKGVDSTLKIQPAELGDSAVYLCASSASAPRQPSDNEQFFGPGTRLTVL.

CDR3 bases: TGTGCCAGCAGCGTAGCCCCGGGGGTACACACTGAAGCTTTCTTT. Protein: CASSVAPGVHTEAFF. The chain is built from TRBV9 and TRBJ1-1; maybe TRBD1 (5 bases). This CDR3 has 15 amino acids. The germline V gene encodes CDR1 SGDLS and CDR2 YYNGEE. Trimming cost V 0 bases and J 3 bases, with 12 bases left between them.

V and J are TRBV28 and TRBJ2-1, with TRBD1 matching 9 bases. The CDR3 is made up of 15 amino acids. Germline CDR1 is MDHEN and CDR2 is SYDVKM. Losses at the gene ends were 5 bases for V and 2 bases for J; bases not matched to a gene: 4. The DNA for the CDR3 is TGTGCCAGCAGTCACCGACAGGGGGCCTACAATGAGCAGTTCTTC. Translation gives CASSHRQGAYNEQFF.